This T cell receptor beta chain was identified during a study of blood T cell repertoires in COVID-19. Study-wide context: Sites across the United States, Italy and Spain contributed samples from acute and convalescent COVID-19. PBMCs, B-cell-depleted T cells, or T cells provided the cDNA or gDNA that made up the material.

As processed by the authors: It was from reference gene primer amplification that nucleated cell counts were estimated. Libraries were prepared by immunoSEQ multiplex PCR; TCRdb keeps only in-frame clonotypes and omits some of them. Clonal size and the V and J genes are those of that table, whereas D and trimming came from the DNA. The sample lists about 36,000 clones, 90% occurring once. Germline values: CDR1 MNHEY, CDR2 SMNVEV (reference sequence). The CDR3 runs 13 residues. The ends were cut back, 1 base at V and 7 bases at J, with 11 bases in the middle. The source material was peripheral blood. This rearrangement joins TRBV27 to TRBJ2-7; D not certain. This TCR derives from a human donor in a cohort sampled during active COVID-19. The CDR3 DNA is TGTGCCAGCAGTTTATGGGCAACTCGGGAGCAGTACTTC. Encoded protein: CASSLWATREQYF.